These 6 T cell receptor beta chains were all obtained from the same sample, sequenced in a study of vaccination and CD4 T cells after COVID-19. Oncomine TCR Beta short-read sequencing was applied to DNA from cultured CD4+ T cells. TCRdb fed the PCR reads into MiXCR, producing one record per CDR3 protein. The sample holds about 17,000 distinct CDR3 sequences, over 45% seen once. Indicated time point: late sampling 161 to 241 days after vaccination in a few convalescent patients. Treatment meaning: roughly 10-day PBMC culture with coronavirus spike peptide pools or control peptides (ViraFEST assay). Antigen specificity for these receptors is unknown. The sample here was CD4+ T cells from blood, cultured in vitro, taken about 7 months after SARS-CoV-2 vaccination. The receptors derive from a human donor who had recovered from COVID-19.

The V gene is TRBV20-1, the J gene TRBJ2-7; 8 positions agree with TRBD1. The CDR3 contains 12 residues. The V gene's germline CDR1 is DFQATT and CDR2 SNEGSKA (reference sequence). V shed 5 bases and J 3 bases; nucleotides not matched to a gene: 3. In nucleotides, the CDR3 is TGCAGTGCTTTTGGACAGGGCTACGAGCAGTACTTC. It codes for CSAFGQGYEQYF.

This clonotype has just one count. CDR3 in amino acids: CASSLGGQGPYGYTF. CDR3 in DNA: TGCGCCAGCAGCTTGGGCGGGCAGGGACCGTATGGCTACACCTTC. This rearrangement joins TRBV5-1 to TRBJ1-2, with D possibly TRBD1 on 5 matching bases. The length of the CDR3 is 15 residues. Trimming took 0 bases from V and 5 from J, leaving 14 bases between them. The germline CDR1 and CDR2 sequences are SGHRS and YFSETQ.

This clonotype was detected many times. J is TRBJ1-6 and V is TRBV7-3; D perhaps matches TRBD1 (6 bases). The CDR3 has 14 residues. V was cut by 1 base and J by 9 bases, with 10 bases left in between. CDR1 and CDR2 (germline): SGHTA, FQGTGA. The CDR3: CASSLRGGGSPLHF. CDR3 DNA sequence: TGTGCCAGCAGCTTAAGAGGGGGAGGTTCACCCCTCCACTTT.

The chain combines TRBV7-2 with TRBJ2-7; D not resolved. Germline V lookup: CDR1 SGHTA, CDR2 FQGNSA. The CDR3 sequence is 15 residues long. The V and J ends lost 2 bases and 3 bases respectively, with 14 bases between them. The CDR3 DNA follows: TGTGCCAGCAGCTTAACGAAGGGTTTAGGCTACGAGCAGTACTTC. It yields the protein CASSLTKGLGYEQYF.

V is TRBV24-1 and J is TRBJ2-3; D call uncertain. Trimming shortened V by 7 bases and J by 0 bases, and 7 bases separated the two germline ends. The CDR3 contains 13 residues. The V gene's germline CDR1 is KGHDR and CDR2 SFDVKD. The CDR3 here is CATRTGSTDTQYF. CDR3 bases: TGTGCCACCAGGACTGGTAGCACAGATACGCAGTATTTT.

This clonotype was detected only a few times. J is TRBJ2-3 and V is TRBV24-1; 12 nucleotides line up with TRBD2. The CDR3 loop spans 18 amino acids. Germline trimming cut 3 bases from V and 6 bases from J; bases unmatched to any gene: 12. Germline V lookup: CDR1 KGHDR, CDR2 SFDVKD. CDR3 residues: CATSDGWASGRAHDTQYF. CDR3 nucleotides: TGTGCCACCAGTGATGGATGGGCTAGCGGGAGGGCACATGATACGCAGTATTTT.